This TCR beta chain was retrieved from a study of blood T cell repertoires in COVID-19. Study as a whole: COVID-19 samples collected from the United States, Italy and Spain covered acute and convalescent phases.

Original processing methods: Reference gene primers were amplified, and this amplification served to estimate nucleated cell counts. Sequencing was performed with immunoSEQ multiplex PCR; in TCRdb, only in-frame clones are kept and a portion is missing. V, J and clone size derive from that table, while D and trimming were established from the DNA sequence. This table has 200,000 to 250,000 clones, 82% appearing once. CDR3 length equals 13 residues. In germline, CDR1 is LNHNV, CDR2 YYDKDF (reference sequence). V was cut by 8 bases and J by 2 bases, with 11 bases left in between. The TCR was taken from a woman of 80 years or more with active or convalescent COVID-19. This chain links TRBV15 with TRBJ2-3; D not resolved. The sample was peripheral blood. In nucleotides, the CDR3 is TGTGCCACCCAAACAGAGAACACAGATACGCAGTATTTT. Translation gives CATQTENTDTQYF.